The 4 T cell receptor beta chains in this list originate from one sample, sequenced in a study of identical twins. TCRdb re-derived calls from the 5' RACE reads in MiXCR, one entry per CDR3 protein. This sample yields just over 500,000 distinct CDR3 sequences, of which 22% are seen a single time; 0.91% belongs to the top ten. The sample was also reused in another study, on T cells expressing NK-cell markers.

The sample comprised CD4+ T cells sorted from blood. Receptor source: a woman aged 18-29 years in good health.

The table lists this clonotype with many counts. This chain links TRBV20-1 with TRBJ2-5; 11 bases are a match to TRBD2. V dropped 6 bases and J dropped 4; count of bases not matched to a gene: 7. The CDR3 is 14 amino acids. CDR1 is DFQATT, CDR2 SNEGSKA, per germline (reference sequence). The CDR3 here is CSAPNSGGGETQYF. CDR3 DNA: TGCAGTGCGCCCAATAGCGGGGGGGGAGAGACCCAGTACTTC.

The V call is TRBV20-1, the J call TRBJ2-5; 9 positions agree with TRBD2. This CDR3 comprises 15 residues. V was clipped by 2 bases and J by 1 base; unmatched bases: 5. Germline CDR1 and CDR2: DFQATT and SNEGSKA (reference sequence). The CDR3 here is CSARWLAGLQETQYF. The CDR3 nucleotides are TGCAGTGCTAGATGGCTAGCGGGACTCCAAGAGACCCAGTACTTC.

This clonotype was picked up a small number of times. The CDR3 loop is CSAADRGGHEQYF. The CDR3 DNA follows: TGCAGTGCTGCCGACCGAGGTGGGCACGAGCAGTACTTC. V is TRBV20-1 and J is TRBJ2-7; D not certain. CDR3 length: 13 residues. The V end was cut by 5 bases, the J end by 5 bases, with 16 bases between. Germline-derived CDR1 and CDR2 are DFQATT and SNEGSKA (reference sequence).

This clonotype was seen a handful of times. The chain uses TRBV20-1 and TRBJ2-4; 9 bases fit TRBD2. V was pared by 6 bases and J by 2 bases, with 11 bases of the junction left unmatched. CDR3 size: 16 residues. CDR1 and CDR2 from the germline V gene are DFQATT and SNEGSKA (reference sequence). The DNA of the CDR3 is TGCAGTGCCACCGTTAGCGGGGGACTATCCAAAAACATTCAGTACTTC. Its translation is CSATVSGGLSKNIQYF.